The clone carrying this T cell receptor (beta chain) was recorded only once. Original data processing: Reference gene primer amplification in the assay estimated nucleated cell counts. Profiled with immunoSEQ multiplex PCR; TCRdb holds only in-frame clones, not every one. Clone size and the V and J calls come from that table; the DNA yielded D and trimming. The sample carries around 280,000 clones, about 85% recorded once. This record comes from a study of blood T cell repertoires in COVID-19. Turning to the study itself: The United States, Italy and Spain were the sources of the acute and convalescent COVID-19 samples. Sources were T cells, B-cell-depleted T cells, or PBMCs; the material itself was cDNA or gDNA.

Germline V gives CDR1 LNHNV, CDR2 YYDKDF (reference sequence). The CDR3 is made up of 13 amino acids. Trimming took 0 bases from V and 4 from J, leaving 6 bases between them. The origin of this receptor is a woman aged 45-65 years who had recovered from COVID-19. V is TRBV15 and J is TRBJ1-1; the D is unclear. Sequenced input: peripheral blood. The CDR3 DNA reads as TGTGCCACCAGCAGAGATCGGGGCACTGAAGCTTTCTTT. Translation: CATSRDRGTEAFF.